Presented here are 9 T cell receptor beta chains from one specimen sequenced in a study of beta chain features in type 1 diabetes. General observations from the study: Across all four CD4+ subsets, people with type 1 diabetes showed modestly shorter TCRB CDR3s.

Their antigens are not known. Expressed TCRB transcripts got sequenced, as all isolated RNA was reverse transcribed. The table came from immunoSEQ multiplex PCR; TCRdb's copy has only in-frame clones and leaves some out. The data contain hundreds of thousands of clones, around 15% of them singletons. Sequencing was carried out using naive CD4+ T cells from blood. The receptors originated from a man between 18 and 35 years old with type 1 diabetes.

This clone has just a few counts. The rearrangement joins TRBV28 to TRBJ2-7, with TRBD1 matching 7 bases. The trim removed 3 bases at V and 6 bases at J, leaving 8 bases unmatched. The CDR3 is 14 residues long. Germline V gene data show CDR1 as MDHEN and CDR2 as SYDVKM. CDR3 nucleotide sequence: TGTGCCAGCAGTTTGGAGACAGGGTTTAGCGAGCAGTACTTC. Amino acid sequence: CASSLETGFSEQYF.

V usage is TRBV11-2 and J usage is TRBJ1-6; D remains unclear. Germline V gene sequence: CDR1 SGHAT, CDR2 FQNNGV. The CDR3 spans 14 residues. The V end lost 5 bases, the J end lost 7 bases, and 12 bases lay between the germline ends. The CDR3: CASSRGMLNSPLHF. DNA of the CDR3: TGTGCCAGCAGCCGCGGGATGCTAAATTCACCCCTCCACTTT.

The gene calls are TRBV11-2 and TRBJ2-1; D uncertain. CDR3 length: 15 residues. Germline-derived CDR1 and CDR2 are SGHAT and FQNNGV. With 0 bases removed from V and 6 bases from J, the gap between germline ends came to 12 bases. CDR3 sequence (DNA): TGTGCCAGCAGCTTAGAAGGTGGGTGGAGCAATGAGCAGTTCTTC. Translated, it gives CASSLEGGWSNEQFF.

The chain carries TRBV21-1 and TRBJ2-5. TRBV21-1 represents a pseudogene. The CDR3 runs 10 residues. The CDR3 sequence: CASSRETQYF. In nucleotides, the CDR3 is TGTGCCAGCAGCAGGGAGACCCAGTACTTC.

The chain uses TRBV28 and TRBJ2-5; D ambiguous. The V end was cut by 5 bases, the J end by 1 base, with 8 bases between. The germline CDR1 and CDR2 sequences are MDHEN and SYDVKM. The CDR3 spans 13 residues. The CDR3 loop reads CASSLNVQETQYF. DNA of the CDR3: TGTGCCAGCAGTCTGAATGTCCAAGAGACCCAGTACTTC.

This clone has a handful of counts. This chain uses TRBV14 with TRBJ1-3; D is uncertain. Trimming shortened V by 4 bases and J by 1 base, and 8 bases separated the two germline ends. The CDR3 has 14 amino acids. Looked up from germline, CDR1 is SGHDN and CDR2 is FVKESK. The chain's CDR3 is CASSPLSSGNTIYF. CDR3 in DNA: TGTGCCAGCAGCCCCTTGTCGTCTGGAAACACCATATATTTT.

This clone was seen a handful of times. The chain carries TRBV4-1 and TRBJ1-1; no firm D call. CDR1 and CDR2 (germline): MGHRA, YSYEKL. Trimming cost V 4 bases and J 1 base, with 4 bases left between them. The CDR3 runs 12 residues. Written as DNA, the CDR3 is TGCGCCAGCAGCCCAGGGAACACTGAAGCTTTCTTT. Translated: CASSPGNTEAFF.

This chain links TRBV2 with TRBJ1-1; 7 bases agree with TRBD1. With V trimmed by 8 bases and J by 3 bases, 12 bases remained unmatched. The CDR3 totals 15 residues. Germline CDR1 reads SNHLY; CDR2 reads FYNNEI. CDR3 amino acids: CASLRPVTGDTEAFF. Written as DNA, the CDR3 is TGTGCCAGCCTACGTCCCGTTACAGGGGACACTGAAGCTTTCTTT. The variable domain in full, completed from reference TRBV2 and TRBJ1-1, reads EPEVTQTPSHQVTQMGQEVILRCVPISNHLYFYWYRQILGQKVEFLVSFYNNEISEKSEIFDDQFSVERPDGSNFTLKIRSTKLEDSAMYFCASLRPVTGDTEAFFGQGTRLTVV.

In its sample, this clone was seen a few times. The gene calls are TRBV7-2 and TRBJ1-2, with TRBD1 matching over 7 bases. This CDR3 has 15 residues. The germline CDR1 and CDR2 sequences are SGHTA and FQGNSA. With V trimmed by 2 bases and J by 0 bases, 3 bases remained unmatched. The CDR3 loop reads CASSLKGAPNYGYTF. DNA of the CDR3: TGTGCCAGCAGCTTAAAGGGGGCTCCTAACTATGGCTACACCTTC.